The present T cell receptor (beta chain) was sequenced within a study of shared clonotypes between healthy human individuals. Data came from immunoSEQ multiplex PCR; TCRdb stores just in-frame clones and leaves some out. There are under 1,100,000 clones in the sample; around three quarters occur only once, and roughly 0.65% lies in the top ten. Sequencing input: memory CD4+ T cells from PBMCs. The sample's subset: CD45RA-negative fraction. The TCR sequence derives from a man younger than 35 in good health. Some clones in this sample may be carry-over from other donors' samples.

CDR3 nucleotides: TGTGCCAGCCATGCAGGGGGCACTGAGCAGTACTTC. It is translated as CASHAGGTEQYF. The genes are TRBV28 and TRBJ2-7, with 8 nucleotides matching TRBD1. This CDR3 spans 12 amino acids. The ends lost 8 bases at V and 7 bases at J; junction bases unmatched: 7. Germline V lookup: CDR1 MDHEN, CDR2 SYDVKM.